A selection of T cell receptor beta chains follows, all from one sample in a study of OX40 agonist ivuxolimab in advanced cancers. Sequenced by immunoSEQ multiplex PCR; TCRdb stores in-frame clones only, minus some. The sample has about 84,000 clones, 94% seen once. Source: CD4+ or CD8+ T cells sorted from blood, taken in a trial of the OX40 agonist ivuxolimab. Source of these receptors: an adult with an advanced solid tumor such as melanoma, head and neck, liver or kidney cancer. Each CDR3 is given without its conserved first and last residue. Clone size is given for some rows only: seen once, a few or many times, or a class if the clone is expanded.

>.|TRBV7-2|TRBJ2-7
ASSLAGERAITYEQY
>.|TRBV25-1|TRBJ1-2
ASSEGAVYGYT
>few|TRBV5-1|TRBJ2-7
ASSPSDTGSYEQY
>.|TRBV30|TRBJ2-3
AWRTSGSDTQY
>.|TRBV19|TRBJ2-7
ASSIWQGATYEQY
>few|TRBV7-3|TRBJ2-1
ASSLGVGFNEQF
>once|TRBV5-1|TRBJ2-5
ASSPPVGQETQY
>.|TRBV19|TRBJ1-4
ASGAVGLF
>.|TRBV7-9|TRBJ1-1
ASRGAGGTEAF
>.|TRBV5-4|TRBJ2-3
ASSSRPGSTDTQY
>.|TRBV11-1|TRBJ2-6
ASSLVAAGGANVLT
>.|TRBV6-6|TRBJ2-2
ASSYAGGPTGELF
>once|TRBV2|TRBJ1-1
ASRSILTSTGSPEAF
>.|TRBV10-3|TRBJ1-2
AISPIGQFYGYT